These 25 T cell receptor beta chains came from one sample sequenced in a study of cytomegalovirus exposure and HLA in healthy donors. The PCR contained 60 Vbeta and 13 Jbeta primers. The method was immunoSEQ multiplex PCR; TCRdb's version includes in-frame clones alone and lacks a portion of them. This table has about 120,000 clones, about three quarters appearing once. Sequencing input: PBMCs. The receptors here all came from a man in his sixties in good health and CMV-seropositive.

This clone showed up just a few times. The chain couples TRBV5-1 to TRBJ1-6; no firm D call. Trimming removed 0 bases at V and 7 bases at J, with 11 bases between. The germline gives CDR1 SGHRS, CDR2 YFSETQ. The CDR3 spans 15 residues. The CDR3 DNA follows: TGCGCCAGCAGCTTGGATTTGGCTGTAAATTCACCCCTCCACTTT. It codes for CASSLDLAVNSPLHF.

CDR3 coding DNA: TGTGCCAGCAGCTTAGAAATGTCGGGGGGCGGCGAAGCTTTCTTT. It codes for CASSLEMSGGGEAFF. V and J are TRBV7-2 and TRBJ1-1, with D possibly matching TRBD1 (6 bases). Germline V gene data show CDR1 as SGHTA and CDR2 as FQGNSA. Trimming took off 1 base at V and 8 bases at J, with 17 bases between the two ends. CDR3 length: 15 residues.

The chain joins TRBV5-6 to TRBJ2-2, with D possibly matching TRBD2 (5 bases). The CDR3 spans 15 residues. The V gene lost 2 bases and the J gene lost 3 bases, with 11 bases spanning the gap. Germline V gene lookup returns CDR1 SGHDT and CDR2 YYEEEE. The CDR3: CASSLGGLDTGELFF. For the CDR3, the DNA is TGTGCCAGCAGCTTAGGCGGGTTGGACACCGGGGAGCTGTTTTTT.

J is TRBJ2-2 and V is TRBV2, with 12 nucleotides matching TRBD2. Germline V CDR1 and CDR2: SNHLY, FYNNEI. This CDR3 spans 15 amino acids. Germline trimming cut 6 bases from V and 5 bases from J; bases unmatched to any gene: 4. The DNA for the CDR3 is TGTGCCAGCAGGGGGACTAGCGGGCGGACCGGGGAGCTGTTTTTT. The encoded protein is CASRGTSGRTGELFF.

This chain joins TRBV6-1 and TRBJ1-1; D remains ambiguous. Germline CDR1 is MNHNS and CDR2 is SASEGT. The CDR3 sequence is 13 residues long. Trimming removed 8 bases at V and 5 bases at J, with 15 bases between. The CDR3 protein is CASSPGLLTEAFF. Here the CDR3 DNA reads TGTGCCAGCTCCCCTGGGCTGTTGACTGAAGCTTTCTTT.

Concerning this clone itself: No conserved phenylalanine or tryptophan ends this CDR3, so it is likely a read error. The rearrangement uses TRBV5-1 and TRBJ1-2; D call uncertain. The CDR3 consists of 14 residues. Looked up from germline, CDR1 is SGHRS and CDR2 is YFSETQ. With 0 bases removed from V and 1 base from J, the gap between germline ends came to 7 bases. Here the CDR3 DNA reads TGCGCCAGCAGCTTGGGGTTGGATAACTATGGCTACACCCTC. This sequence encodes CASSLGLDNYGYTL.

This chain connects TRBV10-1 to TRBJ2-7, with a tentative D call TRBD2 (6 bases). The V and J ends lost 0 bases and 5 bases respectively, with 11 bases between them. The V gene's germline CDR1 is WNHNN and CDR2 SYGVQD (reference sequence). The CDR3 runs 14 residues. This CDR3 reads CASSESPSVDEQYF. DNA of the CDR3: TGCGCCAGCAGTGAGTCCCCTAGCGTGGACGAGCAGTACTTC.

The V and J genes are TRBV7-2 and TRBJ1-4; D possibly corresponds to TRBD1 (6 bases). The germline V gene encodes CDR1 SGHTA and CDR2 FQGNSA. The CDR3 is 15 amino acids. V was cut by 2 bases and J by 8 bases, with 15 bases left in between. CDR3 residues: CASSLSLGHSEKLFF. The CDR3 coding sequence is TGTGCCAGCAGCTTATCACTGGGACACTCAGAAAAACTGTTTTTT.

This chain links TRBV5-4 with TRBJ1-2; D gene uncertain. V dropped 4 bases and J dropped 7 bases, with 23 bases sitting between them. The CDR3 extends over 16 amino acids. CDR1 SGHNT and CDR2 YYREEE come from the germline V gene (reference sequence). CDR3 in DNA: TGTGCCAGCAGCGCCCATCAGGACGGCGGGTCTCTTGGCTACACCTTC. Translated, it gives CASSAHQDGGSLGYTF.

This clone was found many times. The chain carries TRBV28 and TRBJ1-2, with 7 bases matching TRBD1. CDR1 and CDR2 from the germline V gene are MDHEN and SYDVKM. Germline trimming cut 6 bases from V and 4 bases from J; bases unmatched to any gene: 5. This CDR3 region has 13 residues. The chain's CDR3 is CASSLGQFYGYTF. The CDR3 DNA reads TGTGCCAGCAGCCTGGGACAGTTCTATGGCTACACCTTC.

This chain links TRBV6-5 with TRBJ1-2, with 7 bases fitting TRBD1. The CDR3 runs 14 residues. CDR1 and CDR2 from the germline V gene are MNHEY and SVGAGI. Unmatched junction bases numbered 8, after V lost 6 bases and J lost 4 bases. CDR3 in amino acids: CASSRQGTAYGYTF. The CDR3, as DNA: TGTGCCAGCAGCAGACAGGGTACAGCCTATGGCTACACCTTC.

This clone was observed a handful of times. The gene calls are TRBV5-4 and TRBJ1-1; TRBD1 matches at 11 bases. The germline V gene encodes CDR1 SGHNT and CDR2 YYREEE (reference sequence). J was trimmed by 7 bases and V by 4 bases; bases with no gene match: 18. The CDR3 loop spans 18 amino acids. The DNA for the CDR3 is TGTGCCAGCAGCATCCCGGACAGGGGGCTTAGCAAGGTCGTTGAAGCTTTCTTT. Encoded protein: CASSIPDRGLSKVVEAFF.

The table lists this clone with a count of one. The rearrangement uses TRBV9 and TRBJ1-4; D is uncertain. The germline CDR1 and CDR2 sequences are SGDLS and YYNGEE. Trimming took 0 bases from V and 4 from J, leaving 7 bases between them. CDR3 size: 14 residues. The CDR3 reads CASSVAANNEKLFF. CDR3 DNA sequence: TGTGCCAGCAGCGTAGCAGCGAATAATGAAAAACTGTTTTTT.

The chain uses TRBV10-3 and TRBJ1-1; weak D call: TRBD1 (6 bases). The CDR3 covers 14 residues. Looked up from germline, CDR1 is ENHRY and CDR2 is SYGVKD. V was cut by 6 bases and J by 2 bases, with 13 bases left in between. This CDR3 is CAISLQGGNTEAFF. The CDR3 DNA is TGTGCCATCAGCCTACAGGGCGGAAACACTGAAGCTTTCTTT.

The V and J genes are TRBV7-8 and TRBJ2-7; 7 positions match TRBD2. V lost 0 bases, J lost 0 bases, and 2 bases stayed unmatched. The CDR3 is 15 amino acids. CDR1 SGHVS and CDR2 FQNEAQ come from the germline V gene. The CDR3 sequence is CASSLASGFSYEQYF. The CDR3 nucleotides are TGTGCCAGCAGCTTAGCTAGCGGGTTCTCCTACGAGCAGTACTTC.

The chain couples TRBV11-2 to TRBJ1-2, with D perhaps matching TRBD1 (6 bases). Germline loops: CDR1 SGHAT, CDR2 FQNNGV. The CDR3 consists of 13 residues. Trimming removed 5 bases at V and 3 bases at J, with 10 bases between. The CDR3 sequence is CASSAQGYYGYTF. The DNA for the CDR3 is TGTGCCAGCAGCGCACAGGGATACTATGGCTACACCTTC.

The chain is built from TRBV20-1 and TRBJ2-1; TRBD2 aligns across 7 bases. Germline CDR1 is DFQATT and CDR2 is SNEGSKA (reference sequence). V was pared by 5 bases and J by 9 bases, with 4 bases of the junction left unmatched. The CDR3 has 11 amino acids. CDR3 DNA: TGCAGTGCTTCGGAGCGGGGTGAGCAGTTCTTC. This codes for CSASERGEQFF.

This chain connects TRBV28 to TRBJ1-3; 8 nucleotides line up with TRBD1. Trimming took 4 bases from V and 0 from J; bases not matched to a gene: 17. Germline values: CDR1 MDHEN, CDR2 SYDVKM. The CDR3 contains 20 residues. The CDR3 nucleotides read TGTGCCAGCAGTTGGCCCGGGACAGGTTCCAAGATGCACTCTGGAAACACCATATATTTT. Its protein is CASSWPGTGSKMHSGNTIYF. The whole variable domain, remainder taken from reference TRBV28 and TRBJ1-3, is DVKVTQSSRYLVKRTGEKVFLECVQDMDHENMFWYRQDPGLGLRLIYFSYDVKMKEKGDIPEGYSVSREKKERFSLILESASTNQTSMYLCASSWPGTGSKMHSGNTIYFGEGSWLTVV.

The chain couples TRBV7-3 to TRBJ1-1; 7 nucleotides align to TRBD1. The trim removed 2 bases at V and 7 bases at J, leaving 4 bases unmatched. Per germline, CDR1 SGHTA and CDR2 FQGTGA. The CDR3 consists of 13 residues. DNA for the CDR3: TGTGCCAGCAGCTTATCCCGGGACAGTGAAGCTTTCTTT. Translation: CASSLSRDSEAFF.

V usage is TRBV5-4 and J usage is TRBJ2-5; TRBD1 aligns across 7 bases. The J segment lost 5 bases and the V segment lost 3 bases, leaving 10 bases of the junction unmatched. Germline CDR1 SGHNT, CDR2 YYREEE (reference sequence). The CDR3 contains 15 residues. In nucleotides, the CDR3 is TGTGCCAGCAGCTGGGAAAGGGGGCGCGGGGAGACCCAGTACTTC. Residues: CASSWERGRGETQYF.

V is TRBV5-6 and J is TRBJ2-3; 7 positions match TRBD2. V lost 4 bases and J lost 6; bases outside the gene matches: 8. Per the germline V gene, CDR1 is SGHDT and CDR2 is YYEEEE. This CDR3 has 14 residues. The CDR3 nucleotides read TGTGCCAGCAGCATAGATGGGGAGGGGGATACGCAGTATTTT. Residues: CASSIDGEGDTQYF. Filled out from reference TRBV5-6 and TRBJ2-3, the complete variable domain reads DAGVTQSPTHLIKTRGQQVTLRCSPKSGHDTVSWYQQALGQGPQFIFQYYEEEERQRGNFPDRFSGHQFPNYSSELNVNALLLGDSALYLCASSIDGEGDTQYFGPGTRLTVL.

V gene TRBV5-3 combines with J gene TRBJ2-2, with 16 nucleotides matching TRBD2. TRBV5-3 is an ORF for which the function is uncertain. This CDR3 is 17 amino acids long. The ends lost 4 bases at V and 5 bases at J; junction bases unmatched: 5. The CDR3 here is CARSGGTSGRGTGELFF. The CDR3 nucleotides read TGTGCCAGAAGCGGGGGGACTAGCGGGAGGGGTACCGGGGAGCTGTTTTTT.

The chain links TRBV5-6 to TRBJ2-5; D unclear. Germline V CDR1 and CDR2: SGHDT, YYEEEE. V lost 0 bases to trimming and J lost 1 base, with 7 bases between them. The CDR3 consists of 14 residues. CDR3 sequence (DNA): TGTGCCAGCAGCTTGGTTGGCTTCCAAGAGACCCAGTACTTC. It codes for CASSLVGFQETQYF.

The rearrangement uses TRBV13 and TRBJ2-7; 8 bases line up with TRBD2. This CDR3 region has 14 residues. The germline V gene has CDR1 PRHDT and CDR2 FYEKMQ (reference sequence). Trimming removed 5 bases from V and 5 bases from J; junction bases left unmatched: 8. CDR3 in amino acids: CASSPLGLENEQYF. DNA of the CDR3: TGTGCCAGCAGCCCACTGGGACTAGAAAACGAGCAGTACTTC.

This sequence joins TRBV10-1 and TRBJ1-1, with D hard to call. This CDR3 comprises 13 residues. CDR1 and CDR2 from the germline V gene are WNHNN and SYGVQD (reference sequence). Trimming took 3 bases from V and 2 from J, leaving 7 bases between them. The CDR3 bases are TGCGCCAGCAGTGACCAGGTTAACACTGAAGCTTTCTTT. Amino acids: CASSDQVNTEAFF.